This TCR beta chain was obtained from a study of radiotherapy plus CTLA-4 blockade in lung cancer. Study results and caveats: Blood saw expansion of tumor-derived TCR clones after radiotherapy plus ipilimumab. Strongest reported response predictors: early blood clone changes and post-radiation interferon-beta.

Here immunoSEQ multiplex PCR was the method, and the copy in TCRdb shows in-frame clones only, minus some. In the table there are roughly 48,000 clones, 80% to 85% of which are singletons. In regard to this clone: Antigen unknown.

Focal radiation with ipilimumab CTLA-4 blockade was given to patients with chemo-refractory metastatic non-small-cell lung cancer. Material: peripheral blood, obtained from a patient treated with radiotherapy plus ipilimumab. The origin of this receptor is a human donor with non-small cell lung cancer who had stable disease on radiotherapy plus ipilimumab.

The CDR3 loop is CASSFTPPSYEQYF. CDR3 DNA: TGCGCCAGCAGCTTTACACCCCCTTCCTACGAGCAGTACTTC. J is TRBJ2-7 and V is TRBV5-1; D gene uncertain. V was clipped by 2 bases and J by 1 base, with 10 bases between them. The CDR3 consists of 14 residues. Germline CDR1 is SGHRS and CDR2 is YFSETQ.